The sequence of this T cell receptor beta chain was determined in a study of T cell responses to AZD1222 COVID-19 vaccine (dated by TCRdb to about 2021). Broadly, across the study: TCR sequencing was performed for about 240 trial participants, of whom roughly 200 were given two doses of AZD1222 and around 25 were given two doses of MenACWY control vaccine. Enrollment into the trials was organized by age into subgroups of 18-55, 56-69 and 70-plus years, and those subgroups contained roughly 150, 30 and 60 TCR-sequenced participants, respectively.

What the time point label conveys for this sample: baseline before first vaccination. The vaccinee samples were drawn from two UK trials, COV001 and COV002, one of which was a single-blind randomized controlled phase 2/3 trial testing AZD1222 (ChAdOx1 nCoV-19) in healthy adults. For TCRbeta chain sequencing, PBMC samples were collected from trial participants at day 0 and at day 28 after the second dose. Findings and caveats that apply to the study as a whole: Only a handful of AZD1222 recipients were SARS-CoV-2 seropositive at baseline, limiting conclusions about previously exposed vaccinees. Because no day 14 peak-response samples were available, the repertoires could be characterized only after the peak T cell response. In the small 56-69-year group, the increase in depth fell short of significance, most likely because of low power. Reportedly, almost half of the unique spike-specific TCRs recognized epitopes lying outside the regions that are mutated in the B.1.351 and B.1.1.7 variants. Participants were mostly white British, with more females than males. The authors suggested clonal diversity may have been underestimated. The whole spike protein was spanned by vaccine-associated CD4 TCRs, and dominant responses were seen in regions 160-218 and 743-854. After two AZD1222 doses, spike-specific TCR breadth and depth were significantly higher than at day 0 and than in MenACWY recipients.

Details on this clone: Its antigen is not yet known.

Sequences SGHAT (CDR1) and FQNNGV (CDR2) are obtained from the germline V gene. The CDR3 sequence holds 13 residues, the cysteine and phenylalanine included. The kept DNA is CDR3 alone, 39 bases in frame from the first base. The V end loses 5 bases and the J end loses 4 bases, and a stretch of 8 bases separates them. The CDR3 regions of human TCRbeta chains were subjected to immunosequencing. Turning to the authors' computational methods: Repertoire TCRs were matched against a reference library of SARS-CoV-2-specific TCRs generated with the MIRA antigen-specificity platform. Breadth meant the fraction of unique TCRs that were SARS-CoV-2-associated, whereas depth meant the fraction of total T cells that were SARS-CoV-2-associated. Using the MIRA data, every spike-specific TCR was mapped to the spike region that the TCR reacted to and assigned to either a CD4 or a CD8 class. Log10-transformed breadth and depth values were compared by one-way ANOVA with Sidak's multiple comparisons tests. In TCRdb, the immuneACCESS table is reduced to in-frame sequences with V and J assigned. These tables do not hold every clone; where another copy was compared, an unresolved V gene accounts for under half, and the others remain unexplained. D and trimming were read from the DNA, whereas the V and J calls and clone size are those reported in that table. In this sample's table one finds over 130,000 clones. The ten biggest clones cover approximately 2% of the sample.

The rearranged chain carries TRBV11-2 and TRBJ2-2; TRBD1 is perhaps the D gene, given 5 matching bases. This TCR was recovered from an adult in good health. Sequencing was carried out using peripheral blood. The CDR3 has the sequence CASSTTATGELFF. The DNA sequence is TGTGCCAGCAGCACGACAGCCACCGGGGAGCTGTTTTTT.